These 2 T cell receptor beta chains were all obtained from the same sample, sequenced in a study of blood T cell repertoires in COVID-19. The table came from immunoSEQ multiplex PCR; TCRdb's copy has only in-frame clones and leaves some out. The top ten clones hold approximately 9% of a sample with hundreds of thousands of clones, around four fifths of them seen once. Sequenced: peripheral blood. The receptors originated from a woman between 45 and 60 years old who had recovered from COVID-19.

This chain connects TRBV10-1 to TRBJ1-3; TRBD1 might be the D (5 bases). CDR3 length equals 16 residues. Germline V CDR1 and CDR2: WNHNN, SYGVQD (reference sequence). V gave up 1 base and J gave up 3 bases, with 13 bases separating them. In DNA form, the CDR3 reads TGCGCCAGCAGTGAGTACGGGGGAGAGCGTGGAAACACCATATATTTT. Translating gives CASSEYGGERGNTIYF.

This chain uses TRBV6-5 with TRBJ2-3; D is possibly TRBD1 (6 bases). Trimming pared 6 bases from V and 5 bases from J, leaving 9 bases between. The CDR3 has 12 amino acids. CDR1 MNHEY and CDR2 SVGAGI come from the germline V gene. CDR3 amino acids: CASSQGLDTQYF. The CDR3 DNA reads as TGTGCCAGCAGCCAGGGGCTAGATACGCAGTATTTT.